A single sample is the source of the 8 T cell receptor beta chains below, sequenced in a study of control samples from healthy donors and cancer patients. The protocol was immunoSEQ multiplex PCR, while the TCRdb copy is restricted to in-frame clones and leaves out a portion. The sample includes about 130,000 clones, around 92% of them seen just once. The material sequenced was PBMCs. The receptors stem from a man at least 80 years old with head and neck cancer.

This CDR3 reads CASSYDAINKAFF. CDR3 nucleotides: TGTGCCAGCAGCTATGACGCTATAAACAAAGCTTTCTTT. The V and J genes are TRBV6-5 and TRBJ1-1; D gene ambiguous. This CDR3 comprises 13 residues. Trimming cost V 6 bases and J 9 bases, with 17 bases left between them. Germline V CDR1 and CDR2: MNHEY, SVGAGI.

The chain uses TRBV12-3 or TRBV12-4 and TRBJ2-1, with D perhaps matching TRBD1 or TRBD2 (5 bases each). The CDR3 has 13 amino acids. V was pared by 8 bases and J by 0 bases, with 8 bases between. This CDR3 is CASGGSSYNEQFF. The CDR3 nucleotides are TGTGCCAGCGGGGGTAGCTCCTACAATGAGCAGTTCTTC.

The chain is built from TRBV21-1 and TRBJ1-1; the table's D call of TRBD1 was not tested on the DNA. TRBV21-1 is a pseudogene segment. This CDR3 spans 14 amino acids. Here the CDR3 reads CASSKGQGAAEAFF. The CDR3 coding sequence is TGTGCCAGCAGCAAGGGACAGGGGGCCGCTGAAGCTTTCTTT.

The chain couples TRBV19 to TRBJ2-7; D call uncertain. V gave up 3 bases and J gave up 0 bases, with 6 bases separating them. Germline V gene sequence: CDR1 LNHDA, CDR2 SQIVND (reference sequence). This CDR3 is built from 13 residues. The CDR3 loop is CASSIDGSYEQYF. The CDR3 coding sequence is TGTGCCAGTAGTATTGACGGCTCCTACGAGCAGTACTTC.

The J gene is TRBJ2-5, the V gene TRBV5-1; TRBD2 matches at 9 bases. Germline V gene sequence: CDR1 SGHRS, CDR2 YFSETQ. The CDR3 spans 16 residues. V lost 0 bases and J lost 1; bases outside the gene matches: 4. CDR3 nucleotide sequence: TGCGCCAGCAGCTTGGTTGGCGGGGGGGCCCAAGAGACCCAGTACTTC. This sequence encodes CASSLVGGGAQETQYF.

This clone was detected only once. The chain links TRBV30 to TRBJ1-2; D gene uncertain. V lost 0 bases to trimming and J lost 8 bases, with 13 bases between them. Per the germline V gene, CDR1 is GTSNPN and CDR2 is SVGIG (reference sequence). This CDR3 is built from 13 residues. The CDR3 protein is CAWSVRGSGGYTF. The DNA for the CDR3 is TGTGCCTGGAGTGTAAGAGGGAGCGGCGGCTACACCTTC.

The sample holds one count of this clone. V and J are TRBV2 and TRBJ2-1; 9 bases are a match to TRBD1. The CDR3 covers 13 residues. V shed 8 bases, J shed 5 bases, and the junction held 4 bases outside the gene matches. Per the germline V gene, CDR1 is SNHLY and CDR2 is FYNNEI. The CDR3 bases are TGTGCCAGCTGCGGACAGGGGAACAATGAGCAGTTCTTC. Its translation is CASCGQGNNEQFF.

This chain joins TRBV11-3 and TRBJ2-5; 10 positions match TRBD2. J was trimmed by 5 bases and V by 1 base; bases with no gene match: 4. The length of the CDR3 is 15 residues. Germline lookup yields CDR1 SGHNT and CDR2 YENEEA. The DNA of the CDR3 is TGTGCCAGCAGCTTAGTTGCTAGCGGGAGTGAGACCCAGTACTTC. It specifies CASSLVASGSETQYF. The variable domain in full, completed from reference TRBV11-3 and TRBJ2-5, reads EAGVVQSPRYKIIEKKQPVAFWCNPISGHNTLYWYLQNLGQGPELLIRYENEEAVDDSQLPKDRFSAERLKGVDSTLKIQPAELGDSAVYLCASSLVASGSETQYFGPGTRLLVL.